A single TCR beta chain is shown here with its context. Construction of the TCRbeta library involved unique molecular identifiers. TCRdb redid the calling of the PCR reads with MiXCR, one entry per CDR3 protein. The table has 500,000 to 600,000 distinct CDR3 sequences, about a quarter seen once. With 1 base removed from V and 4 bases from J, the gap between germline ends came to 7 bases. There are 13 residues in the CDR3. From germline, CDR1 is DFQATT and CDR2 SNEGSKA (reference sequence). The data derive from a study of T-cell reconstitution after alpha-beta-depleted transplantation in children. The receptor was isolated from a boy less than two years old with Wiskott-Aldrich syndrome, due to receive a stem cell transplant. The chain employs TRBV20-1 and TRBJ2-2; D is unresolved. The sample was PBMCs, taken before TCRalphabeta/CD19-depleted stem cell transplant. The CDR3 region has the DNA TGCAGTGCTAGAGGGCAGCTCACCGGGGAGCTGTTTTTT. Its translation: CSARGQLTGELFF.